This T cell receptor (beta chain) was retrieved from a study of blood T cell repertoires in COVID-19. CDR3 length equals 13 residues. The V end was cut by 4 bases, the J end by 6 bases, with 11 bases between. From germline, CDR1 is LGHDT and CDR2 YNNKEL (reference sequence). Self-reported history from a screening survey and questionnaire set each donor's cohort. Study processing details: Nucleated cell number was recorded as an estimate derived from reference gene primer amplification. Repertoires were generated with immunoSEQ multiplex PCR, while TCRdb's copy carries only in-frame clones and drops some. That table supplies the V and J calls and clone size; D and trimming were determined from the DNA. The repertoire includes hundreds of thousands of clones, 70% to 90% of them detected once, and 1.5% to 2% sits in the top ten. In this sample, this clone turned up once.

The source of this sequence is a woman between 45 and 60 years old who had recovered from COVID-19. The sequenced sample consisted of PBMCs or T cells enriched from blood (not recorded which). The chain joins TRBV3-1 (or the pseudogene TRBV3-2) to TRBJ2-3, with D unclear. CDR3 bases: TGTGCCAGCAGCCTTGGTATTCGGGATACGCAGTATTTT. Translated, it gives CASSLGIRDTQYF.